The sequence of this TCR beta chain was determined in a study of post-analysis software for immune sequencing data (dated by TCRdb to about 2015). In terms of the full investigation: Recorded disease courses included relapsing-remitting, secondary progressive and progressive-relapsing multiple sclerosis, with some patients lacking subtype annotation. Patient repertoires were compared against 11 to 12 previously published healthy control repertoires from donors aged roughly 6 to 27 years. A subset of samples was prepared in parallel using single-end sample barcoding, then pooled and co-amplified after Illumina adapter ligation.

Points the paper makes about the study in general: The control group was slightly older than the multiple sclerosis patient group. Normalized Chao1 diversity was significantly lower in multiple sclerosis patients than controls, suggesting substantial peripheral T-cell clonal expansion. A handful of TRBV segments, including TRBV5-6, TRBV5-1 and TRBV20-1, were significantly more frequent in patients than controls. Direct clustering with F measure revealed strong co-clustering of samples prepared in the same batch, which led to a batch-effect correction.

This clonotype was seen more than once but under ten times. It lacks a known antigen. No qualities accompany the bases; no much larger clone lies one base away. To demonstrate the VDJtools post-analysis software, TCR beta repertoires were profiled from the peripheral blood of 10 to 15 young patients with multiple sclerosis. The multiple sclerosis patients were children and adolescents ranging in age from 6 to 15 years. The germline V gene provides CDR1 SGHAT and CDR2 FQNNGV. Inclusive of the bounding cysteine and phenylalanine, the CDR3 is 12 residues long. The read is trimmed to its CDR3 DNA, 36 bases read in frame from base 1. V and J are truncated by 5 bases and 14 bases respectively, leaving an intervening sequence of 13 bases. Library prep was done by PCR. The sequencing machine was an Illumina HiSeq 2500. To reduce PCR and sequencing biases, unique molecular identifiers were built into the TCR beta cDNA libraries. Every 1 to 10 million input T cells yielded about 500,000 cDNA molecules, meaning each molecule approximated one T cell. The patient libraries were prepared and sequenced using the same protocol as the earlier healthy control dataset. Within a given batch, samples were prepared together, multiplexed and sequenced on the same HiSeq lane. In the paper's pipeline: Raw barcoded reads were processed with MIGEC, discarding single-read molecular identifier groups before consensus assembly and CDR3 extraction. Clonotype tables were post-analysed with VDJtools, and diversity was normalized by down-sampling all datasets to the smallest sample size. In repertoire overlap clustering, CDR3 amino acid sequences, but not nucleotide sequences, were matched to correct batch-related cross-sample contamination. The public reads were run again by TCRdb, first through fastp at Q25 and then through MiXCR, and only productive beta chains were kept. Each CDR3 protein gets just one entry, which takes the most common genes and DNA from the rows behind it. TCRdb's processing, not the authors', yielded these V and J calls. In this sample the table shows approximately 400,000 distinct CDR3 sequences, about a third of which occur a single time. The top ten clonotypes cover around an eighth of the sample.

Here the chain combines TRBV11-2 and TRBJ1-6, with TRBD1 as a weak D call on 6 bases. Sequenced: blood. This receptor was identified in a girl aged 10 to 17 with multiple sclerosis. The CDR3 protein sequence reads: CASSPQGLTLHF. Read as DNA, the sequence is TGTGCCAGCAGCCCGCAGGGGCTGACCCTCCACTTT.